Here is one T cell receptor beta chain with its context. Its antigen is undetermined. Clones were sequenced by immunoSEQ multiplex PCR, and TCRdb holds only the in-frame ones, with some missing. The sample includes over 20,000 clones, around 80% of them seen just once. These data belong to a study of PD-1 blockade in classical Hodgkin lymphoma. Study-level results: Patients newly diagnosed and complete responders had comparable baseline diversity. There remain no defined causes for the repertoire differences, which possibly reflect disease activity or prior therapy. Exclusion applied to patients who initiated nivolumab less than 1 year following ASCT. CD4+ TCR diversity, unlike CD8+, climbed significantly by C4D1.

This CDR3 contains 17 residues. V lost 2 bases, J lost 2 bases, and 13 bases lay in between. Germline CDR1 is SGHTA and CDR2 is FQGTGA. Each and every patient relapsed after autologous stem cell transplantation, and patients got differing brentuximab vedotin exposure. The sequence derives from a human donor with classical Hodgkin lymphoma. The material was peripheral blood mononuclear cells (PBMCs), obtained before the second cycle of nivolumab. The genes are TRBV7-3 and TRBJ2-6; tentatively, D is TRBD1 (5 bases). CDR3 in DNA: TGTGCCAGCAGCTTAGGCCCCTCAGGGACTGGGGCCAACGTCCTGACTTTC. This codes for CASSLGPSGTGANVLTF.